These T cell receptor beta chains were read from a single sample in a study of Graves' ophthalmopathy and Graves' hyperthyroidism. TCRdb independently ran MiXCR on the multiplex PCR reads; one entry per CDR3 protein. The repertoire holds over a million distinct CDR3 sequences, about 38% seen once, with 11% in the top ten. Source material: peripheral blood or thyroid tissue (not recorded which). These receptors all come from an adult man with Graves' hyperthyroidism. Both conserved end residues are part of each CDR3. The order of the fields is V gene, D gene, clone size, J gene, CDR3 protein, CDR3 DNA. A D gene is named only where the DNA matches it firmly. Clone size is stated in some rows and not others, as once, few, many or a class when expanded.

V: TRBV10-3; D: .; size: many; J: TRBJ2-7; CDR3: CATQEGLNEQYF; DNA: TGTGCCACCCAGGAAGGGTTGAACGAGCAGTACTTC
V: TRBV29-1; D: TRBD1; size: many; J: TRBJ1-1; CDR3: CSVVTGAITALWGNTEAFF; DNA: TGCAGCGTTGTCACAGGGGCGATAACTGCCTTATGGGGGAACACTGAAGCTTTCTTT
V: TRBV29-1; D: TRBD1; size: many; J: TRBJ2-5; CDR3: CSVVRPLDRVERETQYF; DNA: TGCAGCGTTGTACGGCCTTTAGACAGGGTGGAACGGGAGACCCAGTACTTC
V: TRBV6-6; D: .; size: .; J: TRBJ2-7; CDR3: CASKRGDRLYEQYF; DNA: TGTGCCAGCAAGAGAGGCGACAGACTTTACGAGCAGTACTTC
V: TRBV10-3; D: .; size: .; J: TRBJ1-1; CDR3: CASSPRTRVDTEAFF; DNA: TGTGCCAGCAGTCCCAGGACCCGGGTGGACACTGAAGCTTTCTTT
V: TRBV11-1; D: .; size: few; J: TRBJ1-1; CDR3: CASSLGAGAGNTEAFF; DNA: TGTGCCAGCAGCTTGGGGGCAGGCGCGGGAAACACTGAAGCTTTCTTT
V: TRBV7-2; D: .; size: .; J: TRBJ1-1; CDR3: CASSAATIMDTEAFF; DNA: TGCGCCAGCAGCGCGGCAACCATCATGGACACTGAAGCTTTCTTT
V: TRBV6-5; D: TRBD1; size: few; J: TRBJ2-5; CDR3: CASSQRQGARQETQYF; DNA: TGTGCCAGCAGTCAACGACAGGGGGCACGCCAAGAGACCCAGTACTTC
V: TRBV19; D: TRBD1; size: many; J: TRBJ1-1; CDR3: CASSSRDRGGTEAFF; DNA: TGTGCCAGTAGTTCCCGGGACAGGGGTGGCACTGAAGCTTTCTTT
V: TRBV20-1; D: .; size: .; J: TRBJ1-2; CDR3: CSNRRDTSGDDGYTF; DNA: TGCAGTAACCGCCGGGACACTTCCGGGGACGATGGCTACACCTTC
V: TRBV30; D: .; size: few; J: TRBJ1-5; CDR3: CAWSTRTPLPQHF; DNA: TGTGCCTGGAGTACTAGGACCCCTCTGCCCCAGCATTTT
V: TRBV9; D: TRBD1; size: many; J: TRBJ2-7; CDR3: CASSSGTALYEQYF; DNA: TGTGCCAGCAGCTCCGGGACAGCTTTGTACGAGCAGTACTTC
V: TRBV7-2; D: TRBD1; size: .; J: TRBJ1-6; CDR3: CASSLAWATGDNSPLHF; DNA: TGTGCCAGCAGCTTAGCTTGGGCGACAGGGGATAATTCACCCCTCCACTTT
V: TRBV10-2; D: .; size: .; J: TRBJ2-6; CDR3: CASSRAGGGSGANVLTF; DNA: TGCGCCAGCAGTCGCGCAGGTGGGGGCTCTGGGGCCAACGTCCTGACTTTC
V: TRBV3-1; D: TRBD1; size: .; J: TRBJ2-5; CDR3: CASSQQKGAGETQYF; DNA: TGTGCCAGCAGCCAACAAAAGGGGGCTGGAGAGACCCAGTACTTC
V: TRBV29-1; D: TRBD2; size: .; J: TRBJ2-3; CDR3: CSVIAGGDTQYF; DNA: TGCAGCGTTATAGCGGGAGGTGATACGCAGTATTTT
V: TRBV20-1; D: .; size: many; J: TRBJ2-7; CDR3: CSASVGYEQYF; DNA: TGCAGTGCTAGCGTTGGCTACGAGCAGTACTTC
V: TRBV19; D: .; size: few; J: TRBJ2-7; CDR3: CASSKAGAGSYEQYF; DNA: TGTGCCAGTAGTAAGGCAGGGGCCGGCTCCTACGAGCAGTACTTC
V: TRBV5-1; D: TRBD1; size: many; J: TRBJ1-1; CDR3: CASSLAGTGGVTEAFF; DNA: TGCGCCAGCAGCTTGGCGGGGACAGGGGGGGTCACTGAAGCTTTCTTT
V: TRBV7-2; D: TRBD2; size: once; J: TRBJ2-2; CDR3: CASRDPGGSGELFF; DNA: TGTGCCAGCAGAGACCCGGGGGGTTCCGGGGAGCTGTTTTTT
V: TRBV7-2; D: TRBD1; size: many; J: TRBJ1-3; CDR3: CASSFDRVGNTIYF; DNA: TGTGCCAGCAGCTTTGACAGGGTGGGCAACACCATATATTTT
V: TRBV19; D: .; size: few; J: TRBJ1-5; CDR3: CASSAKTTARNQPQHF; DNA: TGTGCCAGTAGTGCAAAAACGACAGCAAGGAATCAGCCCCAGCATTTT
V: TRBV2; D: .; size: .; J: TRBJ2-7; CDR3: CASSLPQAGVIHEQYF; DNA: TGTGCCAGCAGTCTTCCCCAGGCAGGGGTCATCCACGAGCAGTACTTC
V: TRBV7-2; D: .; size: few; J: TRBJ2-5; CDR3: CASSLDLGPHWRETQYF; DNA: TGTGCCAGCAGCTTAGATCTGGGACCTCACTGGCGCGAGACCCAGTACTTC
V: TRBV29-1; D: .; size: .; J: TRBJ2-5; CDR3: CSVEGAGVETQYF; DNA: TGCAGCGTTGAGGGTGCAGGTGTGGAGACCCAGTACTTC
V: TRBV19; D: TRBD2; size: .; J: TRBJ2-3; CDR3: CASKREGRDTQYF; DNA: TGTGCCAGTAAGAGGGAGGGCCGAGATACGCAGTATTTT
V: TRBV12-3/TRBV12-4; D: .; size: many; J: TRBJ2-7; CDR3: CASSPSRAATYEQYF; DNA: TGTGCCAGCAGTCCAAGTAGGGCCGCGACCTACGAGCAGTACTTC
V: TRBV10-3; D: .; size: many; J: TRBJ1-1; CDR3: CAISEDTTYTEAFF; DNA: TGTGCCATCAGTGAGGACACTACCTACACTGAAGCTTTCTTT
V: TRBV20-1; D: TRBD1; size: few; J: TRBJ1-2; CDR3: CSAEKGTGDGYTF; DNA: TGCAGTGCCGAAAAAGGGACAGGAGATGGCTACACCTTC
V: TRBV19; D: .; size: once; J: TRBJ1-1; CDR3: CASIGPSTTEAFF; DNA: TGTGCCAGTATAGGGCCCAGTACCACTGAAGCTTTCTTT
V: TRBV29-1; D: .; size: .; J: TRBJ2-5; CDR3: CSVGGGLWGETQYF; DNA: TGCAGCGTTGGAGGCGGGCTCTGGGGAGAGACCCAGTACTTC
V: TRBV7-2; D: TRBD1; size: .; J: TRBJ2-7; CDR3: CASSLTGAGDEQYF; DNA: TGTGCCAGCAGCCTGACAGGGGCTGGAGACGAGCAGTACTTC
V: TRBV14; D: .; size: .; J: TRBJ1-4; CDR3: CASSQTSFGRTNEKLFF; DNA: TGTGCCAGCAGCCAAACTTCGTTCGGTCGGACTAATGAAAAACTGTTTTTT
V: TRBV29-1; D: TRBD1; size: few; J: TRBJ2-7; CDR3: CSAKLGRGQLSSYEQYF; DNA: TGCAGCGCTAAGCTAGGTAGGGGGCAATTAAGCTCCTACGAGCAGTACTTC
V: TRBV7-9; D: .; size: .; J: TRBJ2-7; CDR3: CASSLLGPGGFGSEQYF; DNA: TGTGCCAGCAGCTTACTGGGGCCAGGAGGATTTGGGAGCGAGCAGTACTTC
V: TRBV6-6; D: TRBD1; size: .; J: TRBJ2-7; CDR3: CASRPTGAQTYEQYF; DNA: TGTGCCAGCAGGCCGACAGGGGCCCAAACCTACGAGCAGTACTTC
V: TRBV7-2; D: .; size: many; J: TRBJ2-7; CDR3: CASSFDRQAYYEQYF; DNA: TGTGCCAGCAGCTTCGACAGACAAGCATATTACGAGCAGTACTTC
V: TRBV7-2; D: .; size: many; J: TRBJ1-6; CDR3: CASSLEGSSSPLHF; DNA: TGTGCCAGCAGCTTAGAAGGGTCTAGTTCACCCCTCCACTTT
V: TRBV7-9; D: .; size: few; J: TRBJ1-5; CDR3: CASSGASGRNEHF; DNA: TGTGCCAGCAGCGGGGCTAGCGGGAGGAATGAGCATTTT
V: TRBV5-1; D: .; size: .; J: TRBJ1-1; CDR3: CASSWGATNTEAFF; DNA: TGCGCCAGCAGCTGGGGCGCCACTAACACTGAAGCTTTCTTT
V: TRBV29-1; D: .; size: .; J: TRBJ1-2; CDR3: CSAVRGTNYGYTF; DNA: TGCAGCGCTGTACGGGGCACTAACTACGGCTACACCTTC
V: TRBV6-1; D: .; size: few; J: TRBJ2-5; CDR3: CATGPPVQETQYF; DNA: TGTGCCACCGGACCACCCGTCCAAGAGACCCAGTACTTC
V: TRBV7-8; D: TRBD1; size: .; J: TRBJ2-3; CDR3: CASSLGTGGRSTDTQYF; DNA: TGTGCCAGCAGCTTAGGGACAGGGGGCAGGAGCACAGATACGCAGTATTTT
V: TRBV2; D: .; size: few; J: TRBJ1-1; CDR3: CASSGRRGGNTEAFF; DNA: TGTGCCAGCAGTGGAAGAAGAGGTGGGAACACTGAAGCTTTCTTT
V: TRBV12-3/TRBV12-4; D: TRBD2; size: few; J: TRBJ2-5; CDR3: CASSLPWAGGETQYF; DNA: TGTGCCAGCAGCCTCCCATGGGCCGGGGGGGAGACCCAGTACTTC
V: TRBV7-9; D: .; size: .; J: TRBJ2-5; CDR3: CASSLTGIKETQYF; DNA: TGTGCCAGCAGCTTGACAGGCATCAAAGAGACCCAGTACTTC
V: TRBV11-2; D: TRBD1; size: .; J: TRBJ1-1; CDR3: CASSFGQGGTLGTEAFF; DNA: TGTGCCAGCAGCTTCGGACAGGGGGGGACCCTCGGCACTGAAGCTTTCTTT